This T cell receptor beta chain was sequenced for a study of blood T cell repertoires in COVID-19. Study in general: Both acute and convalescent COVID-19 samples were obtained from the United States, Italy and Spain. PBMCs, B-cell-depleted T cells, or T cells were the source of the cDNA or gDNA that made up the material.

Authors' methods: Amplification from reference gene primers served as the basis for estimated nucleated cell counts. Sequencing was performed with immunoSEQ multiplex PCR; in TCRdb, only in-frame clones are kept and a portion is missing. V and J calls and clone size are copied from that table; D and trimming were computed from the DNA. In the table there are about 170,000 clones, around 86% of which are singletons. The CDR3 is 13 residues long. Germline V CDR1 and CDR2: MNHEY, SVGAGI. V was pared by 6 bases and J by 8 bases, with 2 bases of the junction left unmatched. One Seattle source followed patients from active infection through their disease course.

This receptor was taken from a woman older than 75 with COVID-19, enrolled during active disease. The chain links TRBV6-5 to TRBJ2-1, with 12 bases aligning to TRBD2. Sequenced material: peripheral blood. CDR3 loop: CASRRLAGDEQFF. CDR3 bases: TGTGCCAGCAGACGACTAGCGGGAGATGAGCAGTTCTTC.